Listed below are T cell receptor beta chains from one sample, sequenced in a study of blood T cell repertoires in COVID-19. Sequencing was performed with immunoSEQ multiplex PCR; in TCRdb, only in-frame clones are kept and a portion is missing. The sample contains 300,000 to 400,000 clones, over 70% of which appear only once. The sequencing input was peripheral blood. The receptors were gathered from a man aged 30-40 years with active or convalescent COVID-19. Each CDR3 is given with its conserved first and last residue. D genes are given only for firm matches. The size field is filled for only some rows; it gives once, few, many or a size class.

size: NA; V: TRBV30; D: NA; length: 10; J: TRBJ1-1; DNA: TGTGCCTGGATAGGGGCTGAAGCTTTCTTT; CDR3: CAWIGAEAFF
size: NA; V: TRBV3-1/TRBV3-2; D: TRBD2; length: 19; J: TRBJ2-3; DNA: TGTGCCAGCAGCTACGGGACTAGCAGCCGACCGGGGAGCACAGATACGCAGTATTTT; CDR3: CASSYGTSSRPGSTDTQYF
size: NA; V: TRBV7-8; D: NA; length: 14; J: TRBJ2-7; DNA: TGTGCCAGCAGCTTAGATCGGGGAACCTACGAGCAGTACTTC; CDR3: CASSLDRGTYEQYF
size: NA; V: TRBV7-2; D: TRBD2; length: 13; J: TRBJ2-1; DNA: TGTGCCAGCAGCGTCGGGACTAACAATGAGCAGTTCTTC; CDR3: CASSVGTNNEQFF
size: NA; V: TRBV11-2; D: NA; length: 14; J: TRBJ2-1; DNA: TGTGCCAGCAGCTTAGGGCGGTTGTACAATGAGCAGTTCTTC; CDR3: CASSLGRLYNEQFF
size: NA; V: TRBV4-3; D: NA; length: 16; J: TRBJ2-2; DNA: TGCGCCAGCAGCCAAGCCCGACTAAGAAACACCGGGGAGCTGTTTTTT; CDR3: CASSQARLRNTGELFF
size: NA; V: TRBV7-9; D: TRBD2; length: 16; J: TRBJ2-5; DNA: TGTGCCAGCAGCTTTGGGAGGGGAGTTTACCAAGAGACCCAGTACTTC; CDR3: CASSFGRGVYQETQYF
size: NA; V: TRBV14; D: NA; length: 15; J: TRBJ1-2; DNA: TGTGCCAGCAGCCAAGATCCCCTACCTGTTAATGGCTACACCTTC; CDR3: CASSQDPLPVNGYTF
size: once; V: TRBV7-9; D: NA; length: 15; J: TRBJ1-3; DNA: TGTGCCAGCAGCTTTTGGGGCGGTGTAGGAAACACCATATATTTT; CDR3: CASSFWGGVGNTIYF
size: NA; V: TRBV19; D: TRBD2; length: 17; J: TRBJ2-1; DNA: TGTGCCAGTAGTTCCTTTTCTAGGGTAGCGGGAAGGAATGAGCAGTTCTTC; CDR3: CASSSFSRVAGRNEQFF
size: NA; V: TRBV7-9; D: TRBD1; length: 15; J: TRBJ1-4; DNA: TGTGCCAGCAGCCCAGACCCGGGACAGGGGGAAAAACTGTTTTTT; CDR3: CASSPDPGQGEKLFF
size: few; V: TRBV27; D: NA; length: 14; J: TRBJ2-7; DNA: TGTGCCAGCACTCAGGGTTTCGACTCCTACGAGCAGTACTTC; CDR3: CASTQGFDSYEQYF
size: NA; V: TRBV28; D: NA; length: 15; J: TRBJ2-6; DNA: TGTGCCAGCAGCCCCGGGACACCTGGGGCCAACGTCCTGACTTTC; CDR3: CASSPGTPGANVLTF
size: NA; V: TRBV19; D: TRBD1; length: 16; J: TRBJ1-1; DNA: TGTGCCAGTAGACCCGGGACAGGGGATTTGAACACTGAAGCTTTCTTT; CDR3: CASRPGTGDLNTEAFF
size: NA; V: TRBV19; D: NA; length: 16; J: TRBJ1-2; DNA: TGTGCCAGTAGTCCCACAATCGCTATGGGAGCATATGGCTACACCTTC; CDR3: CASSPTIAMGAYGYTF
size: NA; V: TRBV7-6; D: TRBD2; length: 20; J: TRBJ2-1; DNA: TGTGCCAGCAGCTTAGTCCAGGGGACTAGCGGGAGACCCATCAACAATGAGCAGTTCTTC; CDR3: CASSLVQGTSGRPINNEQFF
size: once; V: TRBV29-1; D: TRBD1; length: 13; J: TRBJ2-7; DNA: TGCAGCGCTCTGACAGGGGTTTCGTACGAGCAGTACTTC; CDR3: CSALTGVSYEQYF
size: NA; V: TRBV5-6; D: TRBD1; length: 16; J: TRBJ1-1; DNA: TGTGCCAGCAGCTTCGGGACAGGGAGAAGGGACACTGAAGCTTTCTTT; CDR3: CASSFGTGRRDTEAFF
size: NA; V: TRBV6-2/TRBV6-3; D: TRBD1; length: 14; J: TRBJ2-7; DNA: TGTGCCAGCAGTTATCTTGCAGGGGGCTACGAGCAGTACTTC; CDR3: CASSYLAGGYEQYF